The 4 T cell receptor beta chains below all came from one sample that was sequenced in a study of cytomegalovirus exposure and HLA in healthy donors. Amplification used 60 Vbeta primers and 13 Jbeta primers. TCRdb's copy holds only in-frame clones and misses some; the assay was immunoSEQ multiplex PCR. This table has 130,000 to 150,000 clones, more than 75% appearing once. Sample: PBMCs. These TCRs come from a female donor in good health and CMV-seronegative.

V usage is TRBV7-2 and J usage is TRBJ2-3; 11 bases are shared with TRBD2. CDR1 and CDR2 from the germline V gene are SGHTA and FQGNSA. This CDR3 is 15 amino acids long. With V trimmed by 6 bases and J by 3 bases, 5 bases remained unmatched. In nucleotides, the CDR3 is TGTGCCAGCAGATCTAGCGGGGGGCCTACAGATACGCAGTATTTT. Translation gives CASRSSGGPTDTQYF.

The chain recombines TRBV6-1 with TRBJ2-5, with TRBD1 matching 7 bases. Germline trimming cut 4 bases from V and 5 bases from J; bases unmatched to any gene: 7. The CDR3 covers 14 residues. Germline CDR1 and CDR2: MNHNS and SASEGT. The CDR3 region has the DNA TGTGCCAGCAGTGTACAGGGGTGGGGGGAGACCCAGTACTTC. This encodes CASSVQGWGETQYF.

V usage is TRBV12-5 and J usage is TRBJ1-1, with TRBD1 matching over 8 bases. V was pared by 7 bases and J by 1 base, with 14 bases of the junction left unmatched. The germline gives CDR1 LGHNT, CDR2 FRNRAP. This CDR3 has 17 residues. CDR3 region: CASDPPSAGGANTEAFF. The DNA for the CDR3 is TGTGCTAGTGACCCCCCCTCGGCAGGGGGCGCGAACACTGAAGCTTTCTTT.

CDR3 region: CASSQESGWGLNQPQHF. The CDR3 DNA follows: TGCGCCAGCAGCCAAGAGTCGGGATGGGGTTTAAATCAGCCCCAGCATTTT. The J gene is TRBJ1-5, the V gene TRBV4-1; D is unresolved. Germline lookup yields CDR1 MGHRA and CDR2 YSYEKL. The CDR3 runs to 17 residues. Between the trimmed V and J ends, which lost 0 bases and 4 bases, there was a span of 16 bases.